These T cell receptor beta chains were read from a single sample in a study of T cell changes during pregnancy in multiple sclerosis. TCRdb keeps only in-frame clones here, not all; method: immunoSEQ multiplex PCR. The sample lists 90,000 or so clones, about 92% occurring once. Specimen: peripheral blood, collected in the first trimester of pregnancy. These receptors came from a female donor with multiple sclerosis, enrolled in a pregnancy study. The CDR3 runs from the conserved cysteine through the conserved F or W. Fields, in order: clone size, V gene, CDR3 protein. Only part of the rows carry a size: once, few, many, or a class if the clone is expanded.

>.|TRBV27
CASSLSRNYEQYF
>.|TRBV5-1
CASGESGQGTGELFF
>.|TRBV29-1
CSIRDREGYTF
>.|TRBV5-1
CASSLGAGAGLDGYTF
>.|TRBV13
CASSPRLAGGRETQYF
>.|TRBV19
CASTLDRSQPQHF
>.|TRBV7-2
CASSQEPGGFNYGYTF
>.|TRBV7-2
CASSLGQGTYYGYTF
>once|TRBV9
CASSPRLAGGPEQFF
>.|TRBV7-9
CASSPPLSIHVNTEAFF
>once|TRBV21-1
CASSKGRLAGGLSTDTQYF
>.|TRBV11-2
CASSSPSRSGTNSYEQYF
>.|TRBV4-1
CASSQGAVDFTDTQYF
>.|TRBV13
CASSSGQGWGEQYF
>.|TRBV29-1
CSVVDWGGVNEQFF
>.|TRBV5-1
CASSTDLQETQYF
>.|TRBV9
CASSVESGRAYEQYF
>.|TRBV30
CAWAGGDNQPQHF
>.|TRBV5-4
CASSLEGWNEQFF
>.|TRBV4-1
CASSLLASETDTQYF
>.|TRBV10-2
CASWERERADTQYF
>once|TRBV2
CASSPGTSANNEQFF
>.|TRBV27
CASSLWGGTSGSPSTDTQYF
>.|TRBV15
CATSGELAGGGNEQFF
>.|TRBV19
CASSTPGQGLYEQYF
>.|TRBV6-1
CASRKQGAISNEQFF
>.|TRBV7-9
CASSLVGVHEQYF
>.|TRBV9
CASSSGTGFYGTEAFF
>.|TRBV7-8
CASSLATSGYEQYF
>.|TRBV6-6
CASSSHQGGPYEQYF
>.|TRBV6-1
CASSGADLAGGETQYF
>.|TRBV5-8
CASSSWTGTYEQYF
>.|TRBV19
CASSTRQGGEKLFF
>few|TRBV11-2
CASSLTGHPNTEAFF
>.|TRBV6-4
CASSESSLAGVDEQFF
>.|TRBV6-1
CASSEAAALGEQYF